This paragraph covers one T cell receptor (beta chain) sequence. What was sequenced were expressed TCRB transcripts, since all of the isolated RNA had been reverse transcribed. The table came from immunoSEQ multiplex PCR; TCRdb's copy has only in-frame clones and leaves some out. The sample has 300,000 to 400,000 clones; approximately 8.2% are singletons. The sample is drawn from a study of beta chain features in type 1 diabetes. This CDR3 comprises 15 residues. The germline V gene has CDR1 MNHEY and CDR2 SMNVEV (reference sequence). V was trimmed by 5 bases and J by 4 bases, leaving 18 bases between them.

The chain uses TRBV27 and TRBJ2-7, with D hard to call. Sequencing input: central memory CD4+ T cells from blood. The receptor's source is a young woman in good health. CDR3 region: CASSSRPKGEYEQYF. CDR3 sequence (DNA): TGTGCCAGCAGTAGTCGTCCGAAGGGCGAATACGAGCAGTACTTC.